Listed below are T cell receptor beta chains from one sample, sequenced in a study of shared clonotypes between healthy human individuals. Sequenced by immunoSEQ multiplex PCR; TCRdb stores in-frame clones only, minus some. This sample has some 1,900,000 clones, with roughly 94% found just once. The sequenced sample consisted of naive CD8+ T cells sorted from blood. The receptor set was obtained from a man in his late teens or twenties in good health. Each CDR3 is given with its conserved first and last residue. D genes are given only for firm matches. Rows give clone size only sometimes, using once, few, many, or a class for an expanded clone.

D: TRBD1; V: TRBV19; size: NA; J: TRBJ2-7; DNA: TGTGCCAGTAGTATAGTCGGGACAGGTAACTACGAGCAGTACTTC; CDR3: CASSIVGTGNYEQYF
D: TRBD1; V: TRBV7-3; size: NA; J: TRBJ2-3; DNA: TGTGCCAGCAGCTTAATGGGGGGACAGGCAGGAGATACGCAGTATTTT; CDR3: CASSLMGGQAGDTQYF
D: NA; V: TRBV7-8; size: NA; J: TRBJ1-1; DNA: TGTGCCAGCAGCTTAGGTCAGGACTACACTGAAGCTTTCTTT; CDR3: CASSLGQDYTEAFF
D: TRBD2; V: TRBV2; size: NA; J: TRBJ2-5; DNA: TGTGCCAGCAGGGCCGGGACTAGCGGCTTCCAGTACTTC; CDR3: CASRAGTSGFQYF
D: NA; V: TRBV5-1; size: NA; J: TRBJ2-7; DNA: TGCGCCAGCAGCTTCAGGACGGGGGCCTACGAGCAGTACTTC; CDR3: CASSFRTGAYEQYF
D: TRBD2; V: TRBV4-3; size: NA; J: TRBJ2-1; DNA: TGCGCCAGCAGCCACCTTCCAGGGCTAGCGGACGTTGCCTACAATGAGCAGTTCTTC; CDR3: CASSHLPGLADVAYNEQFF
D: NA; V: TRBV11-2; size: NA; J: TRBJ1-4; DNA: TGTGCCAGCAGCTTACAAGGCTGGGGTGAAAAACTGTTTTTT; CDR3: CASSLQGWGEKLFF
D: NA; V: TRBV7-8; size: NA; J: TRBJ2-7; DNA: TGTGCCAGCAGCTATCTCTGGGGGGATATTATCTACGAGCAGTACTTC; CDR3: CASSYLWGDIIYEQYF
D: NA; V: TRBV5-1; size: once; J: TRBJ1-2; DNA: TGCGCCAGCAGCCCCTCTCGGGAGATGGGCTATGGCTACACCTTC; CDR3: CASSPSREMGYGYTF
D: NA; V: TRBV7-6; size: NA; J: TRBJ2-7; DNA: TGTGCCAGCAGCTCGCGGGGCGGGGGCGTTTACGAGCAGTACTTC; CDR3: CASSSRGGGVYEQYF
D: NA; V: TRBV9; size: NA; J: TRBJ2-7; DNA: TGTGCCAGCAGCGTAGGTTTATCGGGGTACGAGCAGTACTTC; CDR3: CASSVGLSGYEQYF
D: NA; V: TRBV7-6; size: NA; J: TRBJ2-7; DNA: TGTGCCAGCAGCTTAGCTGGAGGGGGGGACGAGCAGTACTTC; CDR3: CASSLAGGGDEQYF
D: NA; V: TRBV6-5; size: NA; J: TRBJ2-7; DNA: TGTGCCAGCAGTTACTCTAGCTACTACGAGCAGTACTTC; CDR3: CASSYSSYYEQYF
D: NA; V: TRBV9; size: NA; J: TRBJ1-6; DNA: TGTGCCAGCAGCCCGGGGACCAAATGGGGTGATAATTCACCCCTCCACTTT; CDR3: CASSPGTKWGDNSPLHF
D: TRBD2; V: TRBV4-3; size: NA; J: TRBJ2-1; DNA: TGCGCCAGCAGAGGGGGGACTAGCGGGAGTTATGAGCAGTTCTTC; CDR3: CASRGGTSGSYEQFF
D: TRBD1; V: TRBV7-9; size: NA; J: TRBJ2-7; DNA: TGTGCCAGCAGCCCCCGGGAGGCGGGACAGGGCATCTACGAGCAGTACTTC; CDR3: CASSPREAGQGIYEQYF
D: NA; V: TRBV4-3; size: NA; J: TRBJ2-2; DNA: TGCGCCAGCAGCCAAGCAACGAACACCGGGGAGCTGTTTTTT; CDR3: CASSQATNTGELFF
D: NA; V: TRBV6-6; size: NA; J: TRBJ2-3; DNA: TGTGCCAGCATACACCTAGGTGGAGGAGAGGGAACGCAGTATTTT; CDR3: CASIHLGGGEGTQYF
D: NA; V: TRBV7-9; size: NA; J: TRBJ2-2; DNA: TGTGCCAGCAGCTCCCCGGGTGTAACCGGGGAGCTGTTTTTT; CDR3: CASSSPGVTGELFF
D: TRBD1; V: TRBV2; size: NA; J: TRBJ2-3; DNA: TGTGCCAGCACCGCCAAGACAGGGGGGGACACAGATACGCAGTATTTT; CDR3: CASTAKTGGDTDTQYF
D: NA; V: TRBV27; size: NA; J: TRBJ1-5; DNA: TGTGCCAGCAGTTTCGGGCAGCCTAATCAGCCCCAGCATTTT; CDR3: CASSFGQPNQPQHF
D: NA; V: TRBV9; size: NA; J: TRBJ1-4; DNA: TGTGCCAGCAGTGCCGGGGGGGCAACTAATGAAAAACTGTTTTTT; CDR3: CASSAGGATNEKLFF
D: NA; V: TRBV14; size: NA; J: TRBJ1-1; DNA: TGTGCCAGCAGCCAAGAAGGGGGGTCGAACACTGAAGCTTTCTTT; CDR3: CASSQEGGSNTEAFF
D: NA; V: TRBV30; size: NA; J: TRBJ1-2; DNA: TGTGCCTGGATTCCTCAGGGAGGGGGAAGATATGGCTACACCTTC; CDR3: CAWIPQGGGRYGYTF
D: NA; V: TRBV27; size: once; J: TRBJ1-6; DNA: TGTGCCAGCAGTTTCGGGGGTTTTTCACCCCTCCACTTT; CDR3: CASSFGGFSPLHF
D: NA; V: TRBV10-2; size: few; J: TRBJ1-1; DNA: TGCGCCAGCAGTTGGGGGGACACTGAAGCTTTCTTT; CDR3: CASSWGDTEAFF
D: NA; V: TRBV30; size: NA; J: TRBJ1-5; DNA: TGTGCCTGGAGCCCGAGAACAGGAGGCAATCAGCCCCAGCATTTT; CDR3: CAWSPRTGGNQPQHF
D: NA; V: TRBV30; size: NA; J: TRBJ1-4; DNA: TGTGCCTGGAGTGTAGGGCAGGGGAGTGAAAAACTGTTTTTT; CDR3: CAWSVGQGSEKLFF
D: NA; V: TRBV11-2; size: NA; J: TRBJ1-6; DNA: TGTGCCAGCAGCATTGGGGGTAATTCACCCCTCCACTTT; CDR3: CASSIGGNSPLHF
D: TRBD1; V: TRBV28; size: NA; J: TRBJ2-7; DNA: TGTGCCAGCAGTTTTTGGGGACAGGGGGCGTACGAGCAGTACTTC; CDR3: CASSFWGQGAYEQYF
D: NA; V: TRBV2; size: NA; J: TRBJ2-5; DNA: TGTGCCAGCTCGTACGATGGGGCACTGGAGACCCAGTACTTC; CDR3: CASSYDGALETQYF
D: TRBD1; V: TRBV29-1; size: NA; J: TRBJ1-2; DNA: TGCAGCGTTCCTTCGACAGGGGGCTATGGCTACACCTTC; CDR3: CSVPSTGGYGYTF
D: NA; V: TRBV28; size: once; J: TRBJ2-7; DNA: TGTGCCAGCAGGGGGAGGGGGGTTACCTACGAGCAGTACTTC; CDR3: CASRGRGVTYEQYF
D: TRBD1; V: TRBV6-6; size: NA; J: TRBJ1-4; DNA: TGTGCCAGCAGCCAGGACAGGGCTAATGAAAAACTGTTTTTT; CDR3: CASSQDRANEKLFF
D: TRBD1; V: TRBV2; size: NA; J: TRBJ2-2; DNA: TGTGCCAACCATAGGGACAGGACAAACACCGGGGAGCTGTTTTTT; CDR3: CANHRDRTNTGELFF
D: NA; V: TRBV7-9; size: NA; J: TRBJ2-3; DNA: TGTGCCAGCAGGAGGACAGACGATACGCAGTATTTT; CDR3: CASRRTDDTQYF
D: TRBD2; V: TRBV28; size: NA; J: TRBJ2-3; DNA: TGTGCCAGCTCCGGCGGACTAGCGGGGAGTTTAGATACGCAGTATTTT; CDR3: CASSGGLAGSLDTQYF
D: NA; V: TRBV9; size: NA; J: TRBJ1-1; DNA: TGTGCCAGCAGCGTAGGGCCGGGGGCCATTGAAGCTTTCTTT; CDR3: CASSVGPGAIEAFF
D: NA; V: TRBV30; size: NA; J: TRBJ1-2; DNA: TGTGCCTGGAGTGAGTTATACGGTGGCTACACCTTC; CDR3: CAWSELYGGYTF
D: NA; V: TRBV11-2; size: once; J: TRBJ2-7; DNA: TGTGCCAGCAGCTTAACCCTCGCCTACGAGCAGTACTTC; CDR3: CASSLTLAYEQYF
D: NA; V: TRBV1; size: NA; J: TRBJ1-2; DNA: TGCACCAGCAGCCAAGGGACGATGGCCGGGGGGCGCGAGATTGGTGGCTACACCTTC; CDR3: CTSSQGTMAGGREIGGYTF
D: NA; V: TRBV25-1; size: NA; J: TRBJ2-3; DNA: TGTGCCAGCGGACTCCTCACAGATACGCAGTATTTT; CDR3: CASGLLTDTQYF
D: TRBD2; V: TRBV5-4; size: NA; J: TRBJ2-7; DNA: TGTGCCAGCAGCTGGGGACTAGGGTCCTACGAGCAGTACTTC; CDR3: CASSWGLGSYEQYF
D: TRBD2; V: TRBV4-3; size: NA; J: TRBJ2-3; DNA: TGCGCCAGCAGCCAAGATGGCGGGAGGGCCAAGTCAGATACGCAGTATTTT; CDR3: CASSQDGGRAKSDTQYF
D: NA; V: TRBV7-2; size: NA; J: TRBJ2-7; DNA: TGTGCCAGCAGCTTAATAGGTGTATACGAGCAGTACTTC; CDR3: CASSLIGVYEQYF
D: TRBD2; V: TRBV27; size: NA; J: TRBJ2-3; DNA: TGTGCCAGCAGGAGTACCGGGACTAGCGGCCCCGCAGATACGCAGTATTTT; CDR3: CASRSTGTSGPADTQYF
D: NA; V: TRBV9; size: NA; J: TRBJ2-5; DNA: TGTGCCAGCAGCGTAGAATCAGGCGGGGAGACCCAGTACTTC; CDR3: CASSVESGGETQYF
D: TRBD1; V: TRBV7-9; size: NA; J: TRBJ2-7; DNA: TGTGCCAGCAGCTTGACAGGGCTCTACGAGCAGTACTTC; CDR3: CASSLTGLYEQYF
D: NA; V: TRBV21-1; size: NA; J: TRBJ1-2; DNA: TGTGCCAGCAGCAAAGTAACTGGCCGGGGTGGCTACACCTTC; CDR3: CASSKVTGRGGYTF
D: NA; V: TRBV30; size: NA; J: TRBJ1-2; DNA: TGTGCCTGGACCCCTCTCGGGGGCCCGAACTATGGCTACACCTTC; CDR3: CAWTPLGGPNYGYTF
D: TRBD2; V: TRBV7-9; size: NA; J: TRBJ2-5; DNA: TGTGCCAGCAGCTCATCGACTAGCGGGACCCAAGAGACCCAGTACTTC; CDR3: CASSSSTSGTQETQYF